The rows below give T cell receptor beta chains drawn from one sample of a study of T-cell memory formation after mild COVID-19. TCRdb itself ran the 5' RACE reads through MiXCR, one entry per CDR3 protein. The data contain roughly 400,000 distinct CDR3 sequences, approximately 15% of them singletons. The sample was PBMCs or a T cell subset sorted from them (not recorded which). The source is a man younger than 35 who had mild COVID-19 (a few samples of this study predate the infection). Cell type and time point are not known. CDR3s include the opening cysteine and the closing phenylalanine or tryptophan. The D gene is left open where the match is weak. Clone size is given for some rows only: seen once, a few or many times, or a class if the clone is expanded.

DNA: TGTGCCAGCAGCTTAGCGGGCGGGGCAGACCTCCACTTT
CDR3: CASSLAGGADLHF
size: .
V: TRBV7-2
J: TRBJ1-6
length: 13
D: .

DNA: TGTGCCAGCAGTTACCCGCTAGCCACTAGCGGGGCAAACAATGAGCAGTTCTTC
CDR3: CASSYPLATSGANNEQFF
size: few
V: TRBV6-2/TRBV6-3
J: TRBJ2-1
length: 18
D: TRBD2

DNA: TGCGCCAGCAGCTTGGAGGCTCCTTCAAACGAGCAGTACTTC
CDR3: CASSLEAPSNEQYF
size: many
V: TRBV5-1
J: TRBJ2-7
length: 14
D: .

DNA: TGTGCCAGCAGTCCCTCGCCCGGACAGGGGGATATGGAGACCCAGTACTTC
CDR3: CASSPSPGQGDMETQYF
size: .
V: TRBV7-2
J: TRBJ2-5
length: 17
D: TRBD1

DNA: TGTGCCAGCAGGCTCGGGACGGTGAACACTGAAGCTTTCTTT
CDR3: CASRLGTVNTEAFF
size: .
V: TRBV6-2/TRBV6-3
J: TRBJ1-1
length: 14
D: .

DNA: TGCGCCAGCAGCCAAGACGTATCTTTCGGGGGTTTTACTGAAGCTTTCTTT
CDR3: CASSQDVSFGGFTEAFF
size: .
V: TRBV4-3
J: TRBJ1-1
length: 17
D: .

DNA: TGTGCCAGCAGCTATAACAGGGTAGAGACCCAGTACTTC
CDR3: CASSYNRVETQYF
size: .
V: TRBV7-2
J: TRBJ2-5
length: 13
D: .

DNA: TGTGCCAGCAGCCTTCGGACTAGCGGGGCCCGGGTAGAGACCCAGTACTTC
CDR3: CASSLRTSGARVETQYF
size: .
V: TRBV12-3/TRBV12-4
J: TRBJ2-5
length: 17
D: TRBD2

DNA: TGTGCCACCAGCAGAGATCCGACTAGCGGGGGTGAGAAAGAGACCCAGTACTTC
CDR3: CATSRDPTSGGEKETQYF
size: .
V: TRBV15
J: TRBJ2-5
length: 18
D: TRBD2

DNA: TGTGCCAGCAGTGACGAAACCCTCAACACCGGGGAGCTGTTTTTT
CDR3: CASSDETLNTGELFF
size: few
V: TRBV4-2
J: TRBJ2-2
length: 15
D: .

DNA: TGCAGTGCTAGTAGGGCGGGGGGTGAGACCCAGTACTTC
CDR3: CSASRAGGETQYF
size: few
V: TRBV20-1
J: TRBJ2-5
length: 13
D: TRBD2

DNA: TGTGCCAGCAGCTTGTCGAAAAATTTCCAGCATTTT
CDR3: CASSLSKNFQHF
size: .
V: TRBV6-2/TRBV6-3
J: TRBJ1-5
length: 12
D: .

DNA: TGCGCCAGCAGCTTGGCCACCGGCAGCCCGGGGACCCAGTACTTC
CDR3: CASSLATGSPGTQYF
size: .
V: TRBV5-1
J: TRBJ2-5
length: 15
D: .

DNA: TGTGCCAGCAGCTCCTCGGGGGCAGATACGCAGTATTTT
CDR3: CASSSSGADTQYF
size: many
V: TRBV7-3
J: TRBJ2-3
length: 13
D: .

DNA: TGTGCCAGCAGCTCCCCCCCACTCCTCGATGAGCAGTTCTTC
CDR3: CASSSPPLLDEQFF
size: .
V: TRBV7-2
J: TRBJ2-1
length: 14
D: .

DNA: TGCAGTGCTTTCCACGGGGGGGCTACAGATACGCAGTATTTT
CDR3: CSAFHGGATDTQYF
size: few
V: TRBV20-1
J: TRBJ2-3
length: 14
D: TRBD2

DNA: TGTGCCAGCAGCTTACGGGCCAATGAGCAGTTCTTC
CDR3: CASSLRANEQFF
size: .
V: TRBV7-2
J: TRBJ2-1
length: 12
D: .

DNA: TGTGCCAGCAGGAACAGGGGAAGGAGGGAAAAACTGTTTTTT
CDR3: CASRNRGRREKLFF
size: few
V: TRBV12-3/TRBV12-4
J: TRBJ1-4
length: 14
D: TRBD1

DNA: TGTGCCAGCAGCTTGGCCCGGACAGGAAGCACTGAAGCTTTCTTT
CDR3: CASSLARTGSTEAFF
size: few
V: TRBV7-2
J: TRBJ1-1
length: 15
D: TRBD1

DNA: TGCGCCAGCAGCACAGCCGGGACAGGGGCCTACGAGCAGTACTTC
CDR3: CASSTAGTGAYEQYF
size: .
V: TRBV5-1
J: TRBJ2-7
length: 15
D: TRBD1

DNA: TGTGCCAGCTCACCGCAGGGGGGGATCCAGTACTTC
CDR3: CASSPQGGIQYF
size: .
V: TRBV18
J: TRBJ2-5
length: 12
D: .

DNA: TGTGCCAGCACCCTTAACGCGGGTGGAGAAAAACTGTTTTTT
CDR3: CASTLNAGGEKLFF
size: .
V: TRBV6-5
J: TRBJ1-4
length: 14
D: .

DNA: TGTGCCAGCAGCTTAGCTAGCGGGCCCGGTGGCGGGGCCCAGTACTTC
CDR3: CASSLASGPGGGAQYF
size: few
V: TRBV7-2
J: TRBJ2-5
length: 16
D: TRBD2

DNA: TGTGCCAGCAGCACCACTCGGTTGGCGGACGGCGAGCAGTACTTC
CDR3: CASSTTRLADGEQYF
size: few
V: TRBV7-9
J: TRBJ2-7
length: 15
D: .

DNA: TGTGCCAGCAGTTTATCAGGGTCGAACACTGAAGCTTTCTTT
CDR3: CASSLSGSNTEAFF
size: few
V: TRBV27
J: TRBJ1-1
length: 14
D: .

DNA: TGTGCCAGCAGTTACTCGTATCACTACGAGCAGTACTTC
CDR3: CASSYSYHYEQYF
size: few
V: TRBV6-2/TRBV6-3
J: TRBJ2-7
length: 13
D: .

DNA: TGTGCCAGCAGTTTCCCGAACACCGGGGAGCTGTTTTTT
CDR3: CASSFPNTGELFF
size: many
V: TRBV6-5
J: TRBJ2-2
length: 13
D: .

DNA: TGCGCCAGCGGACAGGGGGTCGTCGGAAACACCATATATTTT
CDR3: CASGQGVVGNTIYF
size: .
V: TRBV10-2
J: TRBJ1-3
length: 14
D: TRBD1

DNA: TGTGCCAGCAGCTTAGCGGAGGTAGGAGTCCCTTCACCCCTCCACTTT
CDR3: CASSLAEVGVPSPLHF
size: .
V: TRBV7-9
J: TRBJ1-6
length: 16
D: .

DNA: TGTGCCAGCAGCCAAACGACCGGGACGTACTCCGATACGCAGTATTTT
CDR3: CASSQTTGTYSDTQYF
size: few
V: TRBV4-2
J: TRBJ2-3
length: 16
D: .

DNA: TGTGCCAGCAGTTACTCGAGGTCCGGGGCTGGAAACACCATATATTTT
CDR3: CASSYSRSGAGNTIYF
size: .
V: TRBV6-5
J: TRBJ1-3
length: 16
D: .

DNA: TGTGCCAGCAGGGAACAGGGGGCGAGGGGGAACTATGGCTACACCTTC
CDR3: CASREQGARGNYGYTF
size: few
V: TRBV6-5
J: TRBJ1-2
length: 16
D: TRBD1

DNA: TGTGCCAGCAGCCTACGGATGATGAACACTGAAGCTTTCTTT
CDR3: CASSLRMMNTEAFF
size: .
V: TRBV7-9
J: TRBJ1-1
length: 14
D: .

DNA: TGCGCCAGCAGCCAATTTGGTAGCTCCTACAATGAGCAGTTCTTC
CDR3: CASSQFGSSYNEQFF
size: many
V: TRBV4-3
J: TRBJ2-1
length: 15
D: .

DNA: TGTGCCAGCAGCCCCCCCGCGGGGGGACGGATCTTC
CDR3: CASSPPAGGRIF
size: .
V: TRBV7-7
J: TRBJ2-1
length: 12
D: TRBD2

DNA: TGTGCCAGCAGCCTCCCTACTAGCGGGGGGTTCCAAGAGACCCAGTACTTC
CDR3: CASSLPTSGGFQETQYF
size: few
V: TRBV7-2
J: TRBJ2-5
length: 17
D: TRBD2

DNA: TGTGCCAGCCAACTTTCGGGGGAAAGGCGCAATGAGCAGTTCTTC
CDR3: CASQLSGERRNEQFF
size: .
V: TRBV7-9
J: TRBJ2-1
length: 15
D: .

DNA: TGTGCCAGCAGCGGGACTAGCGGATCGCTTTCTGGGGCCAACGTCCTGACTTTC
CDR3: CASSGTSGSLSGANVLTF
size: .
V: TRBV7-9
J: TRBJ2-6
length: 18
D: TRBD2

DNA: TGTGCCAGCATTAGATCAGGGGCGATTGGCCAGTACTTC
CDR3: CASIRSGAIGQYF
size: .
V: TRBV12-3/TRBV12-4
J: TRBJ2-5
length: 13
D: .

DNA: TGTGCCAGCAGCATTGGACAATTCTCTGGAAACACCATATATTTT
CDR3: CASSIGQFSGNTIYF
size: many
V: TRBV7-2
J: TRBJ1-3
length: 15
D: .

DNA: TGTGCCACCAGTCAGTGGAACACCGGGGAGCTGTTTTTT
CDR3: CATSQWNTGELFF
size: .
V: TRBV15
J: TRBJ2-2
length: 13
D: .

DNA: TGTGCCAGCAGTTACCCTTTAGGACTGTTTGAGACAGATACGCAGTATTTT
CDR3: CASSYPLGLFETDTQYF
size: few
V: TRBV6-2/TRBV6-3
J: TRBJ2-3
length: 17
D: .

DNA: TGTGCCAGCACAGGGTTAAAGGTCCGGGGCTACACCTTC
CDR3: CASTGLKVRGYTF
size: .
V: TRBV7-9
J: TRBJ1-2
length: 13
D: .

DNA: TGTGCCAGCAGTTTATCGATGGCTGTAGCGGGGGATAATGAGCAGTTCTTC
CDR3: CASSLSMAVAGDNEQFF
size: .
V: TRBV27
J: TRBJ2-1
length: 17
D: TRBD2

DNA: TGTGCCAGCAGTTGGCCGGGACAGCCCTACGAGCAGTACTTC
CDR3: CASSWPGQPYEQYF
size: .
V: TRBV6-6
J: TRBJ2-7
length: 14
D: TRBD1

DNA: TGTGCCAGCAGTTTACGGCGGGACCACTACGAGCAGTACTTC
CDR3: CASSLRRDHYEQYF
size: .
V: TRBV12-3/TRBV12-4
J: TRBJ2-7
length: 14
D: .

DNA: TGTGCCTCAAGACAGGGGGAGAATGAAAAACTGTTTTTT
CDR3: CASRQGENEKLFF
size: many
V: TRBV10-3
J: TRBJ1-4
length: 13
D: TRBD1

DNA: TGTGCCAGCAGCCCCTTATTTGTGGGGCCGACCTACAATGAGCAGTTCTTC
CDR3: CASSPLFVGPTYNEQFF
size: .
V: TRBV5-5
J: TRBJ2-1
length: 17
D: .

DNA: TGTGCCAGCAGTTTGGGGACATCCTACTACGAGCAGTACTTC
CDR3: CASSLGTSYYEQYF
size: many
V: TRBV12-3/TRBV12-4
J: TRBJ2-7
length: 14
D: .

DNA: TGCAGCGAAGCTAGCGGTTTTCAAGAGACCCAGTACTTC
CDR3: CSEASGFQETQYF
size: few
V: TRBV29-1
J: TRBJ2-5
length: 13
D: TRBD2

DNA: TGCAGCGCTGACAGGGGGGTTAACACTGAAGCTTTCTTT
CDR3: CSADRGVNTEAFF
size: few
V: TRBV29-1
J: TRBJ1-1
length: 13
D: TRBD1